A selection of T cell receptor beta chains follows, all from one sample in a study of cytomegalovirus exposure and HLA in healthy donors. Using immunoSEQ multiplex PCR, the repertoire was profiled, and TCRdb retains in-frame clones only, with some absent. Here the sample spans about 140,000 clones, about 77% being singletons. Input material: PBMCs. The origin of the receptors is a woman between 40 and 50 years old in good health and CMV-seronegative. Each CDR3 is given with its conserved first and last residue.

V: TRBV18
J: TRBJ1-1
CDR3: CASSPGVEAFF

V: TRBV7-9
J: TRBJ2-7
CDR3: CASSVPGTYEQYF

V: TRBV6-5
J: TRBJ2-7
CDR3: CASSPSRGLFYEQYF

V: TRBV19
J: TRBJ1-6
CDR3: CASSIRTGDYNSPLHF

V: TRBV7-2
J: TRBJ1-4
CDR3: CASSLVMGTGREKLFF

V: TRBV5-6
J: TRBJ2-3
CDR3: CASSLLSQGARDTQYF

V: TRBV27
J: TRBJ2-7
CDR3: CASSLSRDIYEQYF

V: TRBV6-1
J: TRBJ2-7
CDR3: CASRESGGLSSYEQYF

V: TRBV6-5
J: TRBJ1-5
CDR3: CASSLSGQAGPQHF

V: TRBV5-6
J: TRBJ2-5
CDR3: CASRSGGSERQETQYF

V: TRBV4-3
J: TRBJ1-5
CDR3: CASSPGTGYGNQPQHF

V: TRBV2
J: TRBJ1-1
CDR3: CASSEEQGAIQRNTEAFF

V: TRBV7-9
J: TRBJ2-1
CDR3: CASSLMQGASNEQFF

V: TRBV5-6
J: TRBJ1-5
CDR3: CASSFGTAYQPQHF

V: TRBV5-1
J: TRBJ2-7
CDR3: CASSLAAGSSYEQYF

V: TRBV7-2
J: TRBJ2-5
CDR3: CASSSIETQYF

V: TRBV5-3
J: TRBJ1-2
CDR3: CARSLRTGNNYGYTF

V: TRBV6-1
J: TRBJ1-1
CDR3: CASSSEGDTEAFF

V: TRBV6-5
J: TRBJ2-7
CDR3: CASRGGSYEQYF

V: TRBV19
J: TRBJ2-1
CDR3: CASSPSPGQEQFF

V: TRBV7-6
J: TRBJ2-1
CDR3: CASSPGPSGGPQRFF

V: TRBV2
J: TRBJ2-2
CDR3: CASSRGISGELFF

V: TRBV6-5
J: TRBJ2-7
CDR3: CASNSDRALYEQYF

V: TRBV10-3
J: TRBJ2-7
CDR3: CAISEGRTGTIEQYF

V: TRBV6-5
J: TRBJ1-1
CDR3: CASSGAVTVTEAFF

V: TRBV7-9
J: TRBJ1-1
CDR3: CASSKTGTGKAFF

V: TRBV7-3
J: TRBJ2-3
CDR3: CASSQATPGTDTQYF

V: TRBV6-6
J: TRBJ1-4
CDR3: CASSPWTGFEKLFF

V: TRBV7-3
J: TRBJ2-7
CDR3: CASSPRDTTYEQYF

V: TRBV2
J: TRBJ1-5
CDR3: CASTPTGVNQPQHF

V: TRBV29-1
J: TRBJ2-1
CDR3: CSTGLAGGGRNEQFF

V: TRBV6-5
J: TRBJ2-5
CDR3: CASSPRVKEETQYF

V: TRBV6-1
J: TRBJ1-1
CDR3: CASSLGQRVNTEAFF

V: TRBV19
J: TRBJ2-7
CDR3: CASSIGGLIYEQYF

V: TRBV6-6
J: TRBJ1-3
CDR3: CASAQGAGNTIYF

V: TRBV7-9
J: TRBJ1-1
CDR3: CASRMEGRGNTEAFF

V: TRBV7-8
J: TRBJ2-3
CDR3: CASSLRRGFTDTQYF

V: TRBV29-1
J: TRBJ1-4
CDR3: CSVMGHGREKLFF

V: TRBV9
J: TRBJ2-2
CDR3: CASRFRDSGAGELFF

V: TRBV5-6
J: TRBJ2-7
CDR3: CASSLPGGTSYEQYF

V: TRBV19
J: TRBJ2-3
CDR3: CASSMGGVRDTQYF

V: TRBV30
J: TRBJ1-2
CDR3: CAWSLRPRSYTF

V: TRBV14
J: TRBJ1-2
CDR3: CASSQEPGGAGYGYTF

V: TRBV29-1
J: TRBJ2-2
CDR3: CSVAHGTGFTGELFF

V: TRBV27
J: TRBJ1-1
CDR3: CASSFQGGGTEAFF

V: TRBV30
J: TRBJ1-1
CDR3: CAWSVGSLWSEAFF

V: TRBV7-9
J: TRBJ2-7
CDR3: CASSSETYEQYF

V: TRBV7-9
J: TRBJ1-3
CDR3: CASKYVGDSGNTIYF

V: TRBV27
J: TRBJ2-1
CDR3: CASSFATSGYNEQFF

V: TRBV28
J: TRBJ1-5
CDR3: CASRKQGGNQPQHF